A selection of T cell receptor beta chains follows, all from one sample in a study of Ad26.COV2.S vaccination and SARS-CoV-2 variants. Here immunoSEQ multiplex PCR was the method, and the copy in TCRdb shows in-frame clones only, minus some. The data show about 350,000 clones, with 80% to 90% seen just once and about 10% held by the top ten. Sample: peripheral blood, taken in a trial of Ad26.COV2.S vaccine versus placebo. Receptors were obtained from a person aged 18-65 years who received the Ad26.COV2.S COVID-19 vaccine or a placebo. Both conserved end residues are part of each CDR3.

>18|TRBV4-3
CASSQEYARQLAKNIQYF
>14|TRBV2
CASSADRFNQPQHF
>11|TRBV29-1
CSAGRGNTIYF
>17|TRBV7-2
CASSLVFSRREDEKLFF
>15|TRBV28
CASSLSAEGVYEQYF
>19|TRBV7-2
CASSLAQVIAGGFSYEQYF
>16|TRBV24-1
CATSDTGLAGADTQYF
>15|TRBV4-1
CASSQELQGGYGYTF
>15|TRBV7-9
CASCRGHATNEKLFF
>14|TRBV7-2
CASSLPLARETQYF
>15|TRBV4-1
CASSQRENAYNEQFF
>17|TRBV27
CASSLSGQRGFNYGYTF
>15|TRBV3-1/TRBV3-2
CASRDRGGSYNEQFF
>13|TRBV18
CASSPPGGYGYTF
>14|TRBV7-9
CASSSPTYSYEQYF
>17|TRBV4-3
CASSQRASGGYTDTQYF
>14|TRBV4-1
CASTTEGAYNEQFF
>14|TRBV3-1/TRBV3-2
CASSQLSGGYEQYF
>15|TRBV28
CASSFPGESNQPQHF
>15|TRBV6-5
CASSYHGGMNTEAFF
>15|TRBV4-3
CASSQGGVESRPLHF
>12|TRBV29-1
CSGRTGGETQYF
>13|TRBV7-2
CASSAQSWDTQYF
>16|TRBV28
CASSLLERWDQETQYF
>17|TRBV13
CASSAPFGQGVSYEQYF
>17|TRBV6-2/TRBV6-3
CASSSPGQGLSYNEQFF
>13|TRBV27
CASTMKGKNIQYF
>14|TRBV28
CASSFLGQGRGYTF
>15|TRBV4-3
CASSQDEQWGNIQYF
>14|TRBV5-1
CASSLDPGVGPQHF
>12|TRBV5-6
CASSLQGYGYTF
>16|TRBV4-3
CASSQDATARGREQYF
>17|TRBV4-2
CASSQQGGSRSYNEQFF
>14|TRBV28
CASSLDRGVQPQHF
>15|TRBV28
CASSLFMAGSYEQYF
>18|TRBV4-3
CASSQGTAGLVGYNEQFF
>15|TRBV14
CASSQPGTSQDWQYF
>14|TRBV10-3
CAISDRVGNSPLHF
>15|TRBV19
CASSIGLAGGNEQFF
>15|TRBV10-3
CAVRDAIGSNQPQHF
>15|TRBV5-1
CASSLVAGGPEEQYF
>13|TRBV28
CASSQDRMGTQYF
>11|TRBV12-3/TRBV12-4
CASSLQYGYTF
>14|TRBV5-8
CASSLGQYTDTQYF
>17|TRBV3-1/TRBV3-2
CASSRRLAGAGANVLTF
>13|TRBV27
CASTSSGSNEQFF
>13|TRBV5-6
CASSHQDTDTQYF
>15|TRBV28
CASSPLAGKSYEQYF
>14|TRBV27
CASSPYRGGETQYF
>15|TRBV5-1
CASSLDQSGAAEAFF
>13|TRBV6-1
CASSEQARNEQFF
>14|TRBV2
CASSDRDTPYEQYF
>13|TRBV18
CASSLRAKETQYF